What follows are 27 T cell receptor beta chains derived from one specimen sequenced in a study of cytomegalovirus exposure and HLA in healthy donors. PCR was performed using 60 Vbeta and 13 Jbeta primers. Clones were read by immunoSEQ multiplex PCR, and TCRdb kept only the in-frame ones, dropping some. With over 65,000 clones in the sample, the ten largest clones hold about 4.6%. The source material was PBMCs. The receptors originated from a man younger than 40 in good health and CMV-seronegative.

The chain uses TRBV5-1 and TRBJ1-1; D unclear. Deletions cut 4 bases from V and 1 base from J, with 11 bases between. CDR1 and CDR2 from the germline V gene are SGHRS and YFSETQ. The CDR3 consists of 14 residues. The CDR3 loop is CASSERVGNTEAFF. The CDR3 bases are TGCGCCAGCAGCGAGCGTGTGGGGAACACTGAAGCTTTCTTT.

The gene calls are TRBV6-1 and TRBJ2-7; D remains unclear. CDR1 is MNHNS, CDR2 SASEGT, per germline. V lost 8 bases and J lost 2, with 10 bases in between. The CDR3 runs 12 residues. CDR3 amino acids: CASHSGTYEQYF. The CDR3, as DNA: TGTGCCAGCCATTCAGGAACCTACGAGCAGTACTTC.

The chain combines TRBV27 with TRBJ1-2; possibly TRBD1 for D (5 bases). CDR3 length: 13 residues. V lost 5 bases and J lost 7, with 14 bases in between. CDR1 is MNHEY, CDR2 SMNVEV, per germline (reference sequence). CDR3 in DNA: TGTGCCAGCAGTCCGGGAGGGGCGGGTGGCTACACCTTC. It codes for CASSPGGAGGYTF.

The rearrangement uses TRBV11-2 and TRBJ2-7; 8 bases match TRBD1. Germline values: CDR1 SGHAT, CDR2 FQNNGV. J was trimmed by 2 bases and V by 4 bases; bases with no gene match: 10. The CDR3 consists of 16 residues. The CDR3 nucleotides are TGTGCCAGCAGCTCCGTTCAGGGGGCGCGTCCCTACGAGCAGTACTTC. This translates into CASSSVQGARPYEQYF.

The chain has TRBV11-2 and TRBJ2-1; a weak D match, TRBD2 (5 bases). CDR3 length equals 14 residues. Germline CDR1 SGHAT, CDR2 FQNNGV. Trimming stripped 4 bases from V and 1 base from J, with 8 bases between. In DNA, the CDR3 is TGTGCCAGCAGCTCCGGCGGGTCCTACAATGAGCAGTTCTTC. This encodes CASSSGGSYNEQFF.

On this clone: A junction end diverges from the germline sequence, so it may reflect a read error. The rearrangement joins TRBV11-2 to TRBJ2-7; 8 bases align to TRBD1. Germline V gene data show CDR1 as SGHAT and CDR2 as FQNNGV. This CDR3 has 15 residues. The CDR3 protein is CAGSLGTGSSYEQYF. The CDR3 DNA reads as TGTGCCGGCAGCTTAGGGACAGGCAGCTCCTACGAGCAGTACTTC.

DNA for the CDR3: TGTGCCATTCGGTCCGGGAGCGGGAGGGCCCTCGCAGATACGCAGTATTTT. It codes for CAIRSGSGRALADTQYF. The chain combines TRBV10-3 with TRBJ2-3, with 10 bases aligning to TRBD2. CDR3 size: 17 residues. From germline, CDR1 is ENHRY and CDR2 SYGVKD. Losses at the gene ends were 9 bases for V and 4 bases for J; bases not matched to a gene: 16.

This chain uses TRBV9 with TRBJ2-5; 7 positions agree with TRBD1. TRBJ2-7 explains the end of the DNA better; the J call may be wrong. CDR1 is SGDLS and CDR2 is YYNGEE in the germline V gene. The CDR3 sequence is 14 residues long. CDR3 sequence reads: CASSSGGELYEQYF. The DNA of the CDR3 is TGTGCCAGCAGCTCAGGGGGTGAACTCTACGAGCAGTACTTC.

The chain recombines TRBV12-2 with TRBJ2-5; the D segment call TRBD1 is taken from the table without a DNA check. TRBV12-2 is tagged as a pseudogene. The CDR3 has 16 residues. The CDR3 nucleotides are TGTGCAAGTCGCTTAGGCCATACAGGGGGCGAGGAGACCCAGTACTTC. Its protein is CASRLGHTGGEETQYF.

The CDR3 sequence is CASSGSRVWGQGTGELFF. The CDR3 DNA reads as TGTGCCAGCAGCGGAAGTAGAGTTTGGGGGCAGGGCACCGGGGAGCTGTTTTTT. This sequence joins TRBV9 and TRBJ2-2; D is possibly TRBD1 (6 bases). V dropped 3 bases and J dropped 4 bases, with 22 bases sitting between them. Germline loops: CDR1 SGDLS, CDR2 YYNGEE. The CDR3 length is 18 residues.

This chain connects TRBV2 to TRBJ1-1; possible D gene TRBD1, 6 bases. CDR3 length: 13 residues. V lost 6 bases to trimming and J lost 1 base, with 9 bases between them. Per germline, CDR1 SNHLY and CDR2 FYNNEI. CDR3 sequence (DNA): TGTGCCAGCAGGCGGACAGCGAACACTGAAGCTTTCTTT. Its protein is CASRRTANTEAFF.

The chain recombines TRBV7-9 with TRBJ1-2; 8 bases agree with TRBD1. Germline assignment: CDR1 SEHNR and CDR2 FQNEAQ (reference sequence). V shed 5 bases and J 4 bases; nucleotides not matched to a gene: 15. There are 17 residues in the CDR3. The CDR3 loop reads CASSPAGTGGRSYGYTF. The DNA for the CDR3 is TGTGCCAGCAGCCCCGCCGGGACAGGAGGAAGGTCCTATGGCTACACCTTC.

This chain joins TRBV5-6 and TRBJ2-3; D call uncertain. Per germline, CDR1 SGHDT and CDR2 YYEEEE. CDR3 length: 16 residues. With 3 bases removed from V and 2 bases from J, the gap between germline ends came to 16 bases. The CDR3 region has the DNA TGTGCCAGCAGCTCTTTTTGGGCCAGCCTCACAGATACGCAGTATTTT. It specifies CASSSFWASLTDTQYF.

The CDR3 coding sequence is TGTGCCAGCAGTTACTCCGGGGAAACGACTGAAGCTTTCTTT. Protein product: CASSYSGETTEAFF. This chain connects TRBV6-5 to TRBJ1-1; D not certain. Germline CDR1 is MNHEY and CDR2 is SVGAGI. V dropped 0 bases and J dropped 5 bases, with 10 bases sitting between them. The CDR3 runs 14 residues.

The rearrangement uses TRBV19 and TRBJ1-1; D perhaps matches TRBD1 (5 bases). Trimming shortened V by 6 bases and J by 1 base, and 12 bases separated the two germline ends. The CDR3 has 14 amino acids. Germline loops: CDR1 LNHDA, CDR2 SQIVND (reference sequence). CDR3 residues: CASSPLGPNTEAFF. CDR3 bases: TGTGCCAGTAGCCCTTTGGGGCCGAACACTGAAGCTTTCTTT. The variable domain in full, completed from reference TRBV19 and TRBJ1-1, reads DGGITQSPKYLFRKEGQNVTLSCEQNLNHDAMYWYRQDPGQGLRLIYYSQIVNDFQKGDIAEGYSVSREKKESFPLTVTSAQKNPTAFYLCASSPLGPNTEAFFGQGTRLTVV.

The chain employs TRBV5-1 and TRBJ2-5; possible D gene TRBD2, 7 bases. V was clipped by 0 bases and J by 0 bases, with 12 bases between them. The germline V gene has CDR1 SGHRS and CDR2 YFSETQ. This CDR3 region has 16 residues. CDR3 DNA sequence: TGCGCCAGCAGCTTGGGGGGGCTAGCGGACCAAGAGACCCAGTACTTC. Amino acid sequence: CASSLGGLADQETQYF.

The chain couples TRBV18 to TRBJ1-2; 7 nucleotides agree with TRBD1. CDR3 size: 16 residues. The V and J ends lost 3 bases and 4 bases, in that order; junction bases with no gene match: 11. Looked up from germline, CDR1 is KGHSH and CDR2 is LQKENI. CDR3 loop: CASSPTTRTGFYGYTF. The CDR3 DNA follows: TGTGCCAGCTCACCTACTACCCGGACAGGATTCTATGGCTACACCTTC.

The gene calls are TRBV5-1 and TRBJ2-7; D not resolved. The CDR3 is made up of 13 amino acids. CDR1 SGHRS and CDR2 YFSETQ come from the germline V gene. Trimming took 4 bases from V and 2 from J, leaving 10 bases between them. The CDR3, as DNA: TGCGCCAGCAGCCCAGTGATACCCTACGAGCAGTACTTC. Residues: CASSPVIPYEQYF. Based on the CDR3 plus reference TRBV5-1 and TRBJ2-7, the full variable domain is KAGVTQTPRYLIKTRGQQVTLSCSPISGHRSVSWYQQTPGQGLQFLFEYFSETQRNKGNFPGRFSGRQFSNSRSEMNVSTLELGDSALYLCASSPVIPYEQYFGPGTRLTVT.

The CDR3 coding sequence is TGTGCCAGCAGCGTAGACGGACAGGGGCACACTGAAGCTTTCTTT. It codes for CASSVDGQGHTEAFF. The gene calls are TRBV9 and TRBJ1-1; 9 bases map to TRBD1. The CDR3 totals 15 residues. The germline CDR1 and CDR2 sequences are SGDLS and YYNGEE. With V trimmed by 0 bases and J by 3 bases, 3 bases remained unmatched.

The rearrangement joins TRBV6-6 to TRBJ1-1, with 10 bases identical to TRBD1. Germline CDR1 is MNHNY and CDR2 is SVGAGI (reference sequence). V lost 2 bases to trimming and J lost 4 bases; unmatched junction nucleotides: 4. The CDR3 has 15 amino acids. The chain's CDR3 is CASSYATGGITEAFF. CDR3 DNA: TGTGCCAGCAGTTACGCGACAGGGGGCATCACTGAAGCTTTCTTT.

The CDR3 loop reads CASSLEVVGTEAFF. The CDR3 region has the DNA TGTGCCAGCAGCTTGGAGGTGGTGGGCACTGAAGCTTTCTTT. V is TRBV7-9 and J is TRBJ1-1, with D uncertain. V lost 3 bases and J 4 bases, leaving 12 bases between the germline ends. This CDR3 spans 14 amino acids. The V gene's germline CDR1 is SEHNR and CDR2 FQNEAQ (reference sequence).

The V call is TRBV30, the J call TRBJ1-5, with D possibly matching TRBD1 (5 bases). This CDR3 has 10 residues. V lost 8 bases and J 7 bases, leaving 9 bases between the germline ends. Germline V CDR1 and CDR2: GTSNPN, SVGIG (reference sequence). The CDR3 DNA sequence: TGTGCCACGGGGGGGCAGCCCCAGCATTTT. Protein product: CATGGQPQHF.

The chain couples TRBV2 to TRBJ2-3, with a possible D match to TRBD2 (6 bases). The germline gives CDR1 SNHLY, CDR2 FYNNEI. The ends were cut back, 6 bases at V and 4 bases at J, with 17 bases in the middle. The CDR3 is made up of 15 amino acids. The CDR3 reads CASSATGGGADTQYF. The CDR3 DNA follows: TGTGCCAGCAGCGCGACGGGCGGCGGGGCAGATACGCAGTATTTT.

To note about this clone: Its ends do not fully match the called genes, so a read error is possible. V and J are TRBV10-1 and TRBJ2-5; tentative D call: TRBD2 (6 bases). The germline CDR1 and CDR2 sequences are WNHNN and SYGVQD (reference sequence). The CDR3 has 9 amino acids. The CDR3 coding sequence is TGCGTCGGAGGATCGCGGGGCAACTTC. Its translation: CVGGSRGNF.

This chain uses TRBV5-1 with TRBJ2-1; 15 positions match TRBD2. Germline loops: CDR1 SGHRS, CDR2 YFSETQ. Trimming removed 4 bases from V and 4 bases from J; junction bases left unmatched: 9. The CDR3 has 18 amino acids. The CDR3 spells CASSVGLAGGRTYNEQFF. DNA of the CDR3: TGCGCCAGCAGCGTAGGACTAGCGGGAGGGAGAACTTACAATGAGCAGTTCTTC.

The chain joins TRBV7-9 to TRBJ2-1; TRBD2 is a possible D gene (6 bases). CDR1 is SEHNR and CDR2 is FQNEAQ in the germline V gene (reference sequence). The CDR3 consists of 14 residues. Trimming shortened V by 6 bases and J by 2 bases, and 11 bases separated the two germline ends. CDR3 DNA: TGTGCCAGCAGGGGTCGGGGGACCTACAATGAGCAGTTCTTC. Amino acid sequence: CASRGRGTYNEQFF.

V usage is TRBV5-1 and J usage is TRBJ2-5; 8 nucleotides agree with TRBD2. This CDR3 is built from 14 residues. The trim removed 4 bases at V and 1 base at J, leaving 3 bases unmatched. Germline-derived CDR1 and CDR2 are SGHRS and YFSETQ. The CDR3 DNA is TGCGCCAGCAGCCTGCGGGGGGCCCAAGAGACCCAGTACTTC. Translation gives CASSLRGAQETQYF.